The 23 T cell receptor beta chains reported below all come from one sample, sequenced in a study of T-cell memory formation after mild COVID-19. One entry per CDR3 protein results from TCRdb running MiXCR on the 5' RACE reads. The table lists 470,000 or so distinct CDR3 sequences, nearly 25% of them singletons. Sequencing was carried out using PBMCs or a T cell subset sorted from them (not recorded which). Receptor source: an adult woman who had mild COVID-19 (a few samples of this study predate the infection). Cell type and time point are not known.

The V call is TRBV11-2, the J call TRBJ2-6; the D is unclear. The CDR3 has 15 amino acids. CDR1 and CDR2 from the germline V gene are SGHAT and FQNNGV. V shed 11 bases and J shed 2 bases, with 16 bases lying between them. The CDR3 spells CASPERSAGANVLTF. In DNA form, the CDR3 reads TGTGCCTCCCCCGAGAGGTCAGCTGGGGCCAACGTCCTGACTTTC.

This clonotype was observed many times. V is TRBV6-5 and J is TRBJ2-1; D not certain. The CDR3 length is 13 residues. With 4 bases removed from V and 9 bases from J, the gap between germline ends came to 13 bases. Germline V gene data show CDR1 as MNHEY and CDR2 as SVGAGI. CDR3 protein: CASSSSLGFEQFF. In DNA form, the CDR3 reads TGTGCCAGCAGTTCCAGCCTGGGGTTTGAGCAGTTCTTC.

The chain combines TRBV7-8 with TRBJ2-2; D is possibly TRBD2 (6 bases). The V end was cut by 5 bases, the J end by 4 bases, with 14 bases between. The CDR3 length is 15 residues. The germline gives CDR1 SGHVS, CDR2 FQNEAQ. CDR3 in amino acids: CASSPAAGGTGELFF. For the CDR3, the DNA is TGTGCCAGCAGCCCCGCCGCCGGGGGCACCGGGGAGCTGTTTTTT.

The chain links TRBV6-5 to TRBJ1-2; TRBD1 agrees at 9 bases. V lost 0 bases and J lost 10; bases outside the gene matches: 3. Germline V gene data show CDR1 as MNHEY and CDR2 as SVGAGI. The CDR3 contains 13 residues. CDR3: CASSYSGTGYYTF. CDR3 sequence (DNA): TGTGCCAGCAGTTACTCGGGGACAGGGTACTACACCTTC.

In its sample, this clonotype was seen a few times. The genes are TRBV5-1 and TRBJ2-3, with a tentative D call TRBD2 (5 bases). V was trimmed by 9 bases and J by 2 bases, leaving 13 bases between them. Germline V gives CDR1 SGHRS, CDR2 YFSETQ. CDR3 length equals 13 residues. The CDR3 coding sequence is TGCGCCAACAAAGGACTGGACACAGATACGCAGTATTTT. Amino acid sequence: CANKGLDTDTQYF.

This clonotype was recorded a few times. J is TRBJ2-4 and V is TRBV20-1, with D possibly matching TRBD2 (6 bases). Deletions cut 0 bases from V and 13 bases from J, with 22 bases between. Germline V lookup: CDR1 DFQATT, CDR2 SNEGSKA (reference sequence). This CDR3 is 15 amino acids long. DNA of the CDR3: TGCAGTGCTAGAGACAAACCCCCGGAACCGGACTACCAGTACTTC. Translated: CSARDKPPEPDYQYF.

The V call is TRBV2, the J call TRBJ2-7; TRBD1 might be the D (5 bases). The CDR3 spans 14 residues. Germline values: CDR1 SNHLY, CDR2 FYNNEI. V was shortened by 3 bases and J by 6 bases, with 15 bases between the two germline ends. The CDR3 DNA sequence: TGTGCCAGCAGTGATCTGGTCCAGCAGGGCGAGCAGTACTTC. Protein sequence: CASSDLVQQGEQYF.

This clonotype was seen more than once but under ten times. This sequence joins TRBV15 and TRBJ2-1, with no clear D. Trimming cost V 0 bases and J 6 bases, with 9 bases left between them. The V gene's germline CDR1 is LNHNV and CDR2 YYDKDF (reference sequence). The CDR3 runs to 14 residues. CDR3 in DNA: TGTGCCACCAGCAGAGACCCGGCCCCCAATGAGCAGTTCTTC. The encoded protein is CATSRDPAPNEQFF.

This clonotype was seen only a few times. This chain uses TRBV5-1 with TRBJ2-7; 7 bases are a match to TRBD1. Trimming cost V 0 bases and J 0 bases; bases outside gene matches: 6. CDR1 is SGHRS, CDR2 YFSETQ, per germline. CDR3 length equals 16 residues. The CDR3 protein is CASSLGSGTASYEQYF. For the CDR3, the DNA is TGCGCCAGCAGCTTGGGGTCAGGGACAGCCTCCTACGAGCAGTACTTC.

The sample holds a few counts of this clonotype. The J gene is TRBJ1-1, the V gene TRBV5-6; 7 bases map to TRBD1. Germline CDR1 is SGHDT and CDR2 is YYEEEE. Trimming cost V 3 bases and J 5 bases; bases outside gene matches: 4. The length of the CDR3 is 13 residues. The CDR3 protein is CASSSLTGTEAFF. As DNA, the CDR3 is TGTGCCAGCAGCTCGCTGACAGGGACTGAAGCTTTCTTT.

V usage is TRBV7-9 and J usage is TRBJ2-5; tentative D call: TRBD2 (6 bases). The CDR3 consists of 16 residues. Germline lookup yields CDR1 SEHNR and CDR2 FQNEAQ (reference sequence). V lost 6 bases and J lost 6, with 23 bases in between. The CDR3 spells CASRGAGQGERKTQYF. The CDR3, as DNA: TGTGCCAGCAGGGGAGCGGGTCAGGGAGAGAGGAAGACCCAGTACTTC.

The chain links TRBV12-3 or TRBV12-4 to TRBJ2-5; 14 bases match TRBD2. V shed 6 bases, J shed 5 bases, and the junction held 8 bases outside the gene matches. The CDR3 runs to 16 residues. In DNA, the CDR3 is TGTGCCAGCAGGTCCGGGACTAGCGGGAGAGGGGAGACCCAGTACTTC. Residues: CASRSGTSGRGETQYF.

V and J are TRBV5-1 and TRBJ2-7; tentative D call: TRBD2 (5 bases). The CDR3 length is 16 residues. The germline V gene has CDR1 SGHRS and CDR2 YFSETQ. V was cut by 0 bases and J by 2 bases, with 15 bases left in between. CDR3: CASSLVGDPLAYEQYF. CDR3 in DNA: TGCGCCAGCAGCTTGGTGGGAGACCCCCTAGCCTACGAGCAGTACTTC.

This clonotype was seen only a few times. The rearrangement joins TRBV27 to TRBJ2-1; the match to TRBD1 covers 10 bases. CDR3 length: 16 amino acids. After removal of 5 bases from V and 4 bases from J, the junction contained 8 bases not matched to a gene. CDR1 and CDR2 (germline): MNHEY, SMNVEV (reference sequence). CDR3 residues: CASSGPGTGAYNEQFF. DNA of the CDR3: TGTGCCAGCAGTGGCCCCGGGACAGGGGCATACAATGAGCAGTTCTTC.

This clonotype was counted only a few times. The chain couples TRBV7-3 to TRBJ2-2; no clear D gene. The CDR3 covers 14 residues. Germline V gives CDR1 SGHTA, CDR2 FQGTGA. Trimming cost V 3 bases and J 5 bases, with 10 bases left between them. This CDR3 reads CASSFQGWTGELFF. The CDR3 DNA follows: TGTGCCAGCAGCTTCCAAGGATGGACCGGGGAGCTGTTTTTT.

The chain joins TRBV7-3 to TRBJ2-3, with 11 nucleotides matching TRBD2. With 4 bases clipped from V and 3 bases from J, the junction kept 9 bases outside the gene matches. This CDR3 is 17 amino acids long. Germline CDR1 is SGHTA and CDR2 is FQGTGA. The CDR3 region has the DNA TGTGCCAGCAGCTCCCTTCCACTAGCGGGGGAAACAGATACGCAGTATTTT. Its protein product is CASSSLPLAGETDTQYF.

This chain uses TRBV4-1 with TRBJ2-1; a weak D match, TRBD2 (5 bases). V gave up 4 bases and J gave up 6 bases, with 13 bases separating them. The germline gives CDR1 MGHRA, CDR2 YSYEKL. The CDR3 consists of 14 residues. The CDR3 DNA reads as TGCGCCAGCAGCCCCGGGGTAGGGTTCAATGAGCAGTTCTTC. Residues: CASSPGVGFNEQFF.

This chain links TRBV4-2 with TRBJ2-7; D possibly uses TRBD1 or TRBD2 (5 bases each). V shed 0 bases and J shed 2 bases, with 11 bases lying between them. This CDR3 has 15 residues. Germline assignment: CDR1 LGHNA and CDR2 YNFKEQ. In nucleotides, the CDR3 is TGTGCCAGCAGCCAAGACGGGGCTTTCGCCTACGAGCAGTACTTC. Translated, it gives CASSQDGAFAYEQYF.

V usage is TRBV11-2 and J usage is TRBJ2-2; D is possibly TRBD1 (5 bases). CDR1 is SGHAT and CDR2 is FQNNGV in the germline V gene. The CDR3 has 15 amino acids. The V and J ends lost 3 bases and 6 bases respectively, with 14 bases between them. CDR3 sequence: CASSLETGLAGELFF. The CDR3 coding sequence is TGTGCCAGCAGCTTGGAAACAGGTCTGGCCGGGGAGCTGTTTTTT.

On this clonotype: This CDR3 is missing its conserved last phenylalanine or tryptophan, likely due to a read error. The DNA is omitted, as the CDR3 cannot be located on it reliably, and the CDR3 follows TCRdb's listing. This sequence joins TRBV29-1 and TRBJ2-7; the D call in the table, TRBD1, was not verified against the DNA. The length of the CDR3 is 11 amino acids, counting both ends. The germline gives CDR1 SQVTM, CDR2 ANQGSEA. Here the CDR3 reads CSVRQGERFIL.

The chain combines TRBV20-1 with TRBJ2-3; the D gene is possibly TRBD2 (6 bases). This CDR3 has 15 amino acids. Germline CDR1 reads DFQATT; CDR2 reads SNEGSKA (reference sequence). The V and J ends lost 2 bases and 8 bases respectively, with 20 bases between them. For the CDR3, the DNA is TGCAGTGCTAGATCGGGGAAGCGGGTGGAGATTACGCAGTATTTT. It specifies CSARSGKRVEITQYF.

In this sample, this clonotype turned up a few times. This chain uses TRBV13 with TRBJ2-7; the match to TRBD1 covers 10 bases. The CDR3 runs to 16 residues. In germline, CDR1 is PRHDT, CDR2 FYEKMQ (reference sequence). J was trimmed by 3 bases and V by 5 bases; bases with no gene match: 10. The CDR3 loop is CASSLPGTGVGYEQYF. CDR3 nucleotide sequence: TGTGCCAGCAGCCTCCCCGGGACAGGGGTAGGCTACGAGCAGTACTTC.

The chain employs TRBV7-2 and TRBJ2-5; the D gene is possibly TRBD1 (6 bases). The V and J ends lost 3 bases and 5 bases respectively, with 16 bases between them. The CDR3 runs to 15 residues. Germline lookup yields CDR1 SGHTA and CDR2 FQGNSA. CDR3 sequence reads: CASSFGQGMAETQYF. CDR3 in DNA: TGTGCCAGCAGCTTTGGGCAGGGGATGGCGGAGACCCAGTACTTC.